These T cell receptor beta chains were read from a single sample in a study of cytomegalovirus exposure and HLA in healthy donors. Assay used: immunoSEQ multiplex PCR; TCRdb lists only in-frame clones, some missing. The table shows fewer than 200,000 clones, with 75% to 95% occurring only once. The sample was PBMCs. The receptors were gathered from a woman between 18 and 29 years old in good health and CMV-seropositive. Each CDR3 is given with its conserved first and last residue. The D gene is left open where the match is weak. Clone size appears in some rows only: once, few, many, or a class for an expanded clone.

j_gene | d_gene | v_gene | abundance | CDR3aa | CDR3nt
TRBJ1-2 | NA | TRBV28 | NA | CASRQYSNYGYTF | TGTGCCAGCAGACAGTACAGTAACTATGGCTACACCTTC
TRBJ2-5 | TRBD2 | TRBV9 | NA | CASSVGLDEETQYF | TGTGCCAGCAGCGTGGGACTAGATGAGGAGACCCAGTACTTC
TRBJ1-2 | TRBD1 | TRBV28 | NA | CASRLLSGQGKAGYTF | TGTGCCAGCAGATTATTGTCGGGACAGGGAAAGGCTGGCTACACCTTC
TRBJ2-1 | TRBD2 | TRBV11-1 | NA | CASSWGGGINEQFF | TGTGCCAGCAGCTGGGGCGGGGGGATTAATGAGCAGTTCTTC
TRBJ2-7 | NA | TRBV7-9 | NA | CASSSQGYEQYF | TGTGCCAGCAGCTCACAGGGCTACGAGCAGTACTTC
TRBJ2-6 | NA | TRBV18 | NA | CASSPLTSFDGANVLTF | TGTGCCAGCTCACCACTTACTAGCTTCGACGGGGCCAACGTCCTGACTTTC
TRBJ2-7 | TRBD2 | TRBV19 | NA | CASRGTSGLYEQYF | TGTGCCAGTAGGGGGACTAGCGGGCTCTACGAGCAGTACTTC
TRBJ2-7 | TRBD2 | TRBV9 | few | CASSPTRAGFYEQYF | TGTGCCAGCAGCCCCACTAGAGCGGGGTTCTACGAGCAGTACTTC
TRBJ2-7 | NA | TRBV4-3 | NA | CASSQSQGYYEQYF | TGCGCCAGCAGCCAGTCCCAGGGATACTACGAGCAGTACTTC
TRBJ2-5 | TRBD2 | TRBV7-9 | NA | CASSSGTSGRQETQYF | TGTGCCAGCAGCTCGGGGACTAGCGGGAGACAAGAGACCCAGTACTTC
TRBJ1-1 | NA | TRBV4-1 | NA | CASSFAPAGWNTEAFF | TGCGCCAGCAGCTTTGCTCCTGCGGGTTGGAACACTGAAGCTTTCTTT
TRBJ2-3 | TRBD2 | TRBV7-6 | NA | CASSLGVASGSTTSTDTQYF | TGTGCCAGCAGCTTAGGGGTAGCTAGCGGGAGTACAACTAGCACAGATACGCAGTATTTT
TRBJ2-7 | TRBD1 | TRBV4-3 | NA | CASSQDLRTGGEQYF | TGCGCCAGCAGCCAAGATTTACGGACAGGGGGCGAGCAGTACTTC
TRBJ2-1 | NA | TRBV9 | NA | CASSVTGTGYNEQFF | TGTGCCAGCAGCGTCACCGGGACTGGGTACAATGAGCAGTTCTTC
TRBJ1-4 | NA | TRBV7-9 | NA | CASSSRGNGTDNEKLFF | TGTGCCAGCAGCTCACGGGGGAATGGAACGGATAATGAAAAACTGTTTTTT
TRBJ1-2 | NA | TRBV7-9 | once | CASSEALTVLNYGYTF | TGTGCCAGCAGCGAGGCCCTGACAGTCCTTAACTATGGCTACACCTTC
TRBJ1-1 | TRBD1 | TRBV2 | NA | CASSHEAWNRGGHTEAFF | TGTGCCAGCAGTCACGAAGCGTGGAACAGGGGGGGGCACACTGAAGCTTTCTTT
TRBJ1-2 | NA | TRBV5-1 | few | CASSFALQGNYGYTF | TGCGCCAGCAGCTTTGCCCTACAGGGTAACTATGGCTACACCTTC
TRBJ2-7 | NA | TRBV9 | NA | CASSVESRNYEQYF | TGTGCCAGCAGCGTAGAGTCCAGAAACTACGAGCAGTACTTC
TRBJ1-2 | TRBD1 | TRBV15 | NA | CATSLDRGPEGYTF | TGTGCCACCAGCCTCGACAGGGGACCCGAGGGCTACACCTTC
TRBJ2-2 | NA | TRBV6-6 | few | CASSRGGDTGELFF | TGTGCCAGCAGTAGAGGGGGGGACACCGGGGAGCTGTTTTTT
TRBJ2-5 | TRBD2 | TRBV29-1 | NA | CSVEGLAGTQYF | TGCAGCGTCGAGGGGCTAGCGGGGACCCAGTACTTC
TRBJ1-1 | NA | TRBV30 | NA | CAWSYGQLNTEAFF | TGTGCCTGGAGTTACGGACAGTTGAACACTGAAGCTTTCTTT
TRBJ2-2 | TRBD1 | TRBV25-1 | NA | CASREQGTTGELFF | TGTGCCAGCAGGGAACAGGGGACCACCGGGGAGCTGTTTTTT
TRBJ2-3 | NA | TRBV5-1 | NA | CASRQRSSTDTQYF | TGCGCCAGCAGACAGCGGAGTAGCACAGATACGCAGTATTTT
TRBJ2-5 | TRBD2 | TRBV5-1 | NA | CASSPTSGGETQYF | TGCGCCAGCAGCCCCACTAGCGGGGGAGAGACCCAGTACTTC
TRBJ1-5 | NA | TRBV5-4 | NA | CASSLQGETQHF | TGTGCCAGCAGCTTACAGGGTGAGACCCAGCATTTT
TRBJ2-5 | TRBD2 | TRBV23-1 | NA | CASSREGLAGQETQYF | TGCGCCAGCAGTCGAGAAGGACTAGCGGGGCAAGAGACCCAGTACTTC
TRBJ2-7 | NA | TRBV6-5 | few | CASSLVTGVGEQYF | TGTGCCAGCAGCCTAGTCACGGGAGTGGGCGAGCAGTACTTC
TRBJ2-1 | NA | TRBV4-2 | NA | CASSQDGLAEQFF | TGTGCCAGCAGCCAAGACGGATTAGCTGAGCAGTTCTTC
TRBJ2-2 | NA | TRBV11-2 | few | CASSLRGGFGELFF | TGTGCCAGCAGCTTAAGAGGGGGATTCGGGGAGCTGTTTTTT
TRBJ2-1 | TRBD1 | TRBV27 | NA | CASRGQGFYNEQFF | TGTGCCAGCCGCGGACAGGGGTTCTACAATGAGCAGTTCTTC
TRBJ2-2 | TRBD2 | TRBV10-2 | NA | CASSERSGGATGELFF | TGCGCCAGCAGTGAGCGGAGCGGGGGGGCCACCGGGGAGCTGTTTTTT
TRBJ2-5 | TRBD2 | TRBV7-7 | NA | CASSTGGETQYF | TGTGCCAGCAGCACGGGAGGAGAGACCCAGTACTTC
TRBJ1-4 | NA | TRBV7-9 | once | CASSLGSGSDEKLFF | TGTGCCAGCAGCTTAGGGTCAGGGTCTGATGAAAAACTGTTTTTT
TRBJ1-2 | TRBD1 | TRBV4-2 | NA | CASSQDLGGTGAYGYTF | TGTGCCAGCAGCCAAGATTTGGGAGGGACAGGGGCCTATGGCTACACCTTC
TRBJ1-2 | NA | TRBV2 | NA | CASSVKENYGYTF | TGTGCCAGCAGTGTTAAGGAGAACTATGGCTACACCTTC
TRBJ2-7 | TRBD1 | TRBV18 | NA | CASSWTGGYEQYF | TGTGCCAGCTCGTGGACAGGGGGCTACGAGCAGTACTTC
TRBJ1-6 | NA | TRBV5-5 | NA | CASSKSLYNSPLHF | TGTGCCAGCAGCAAGTCCCTATATAATTCACCCCTCCACTTT
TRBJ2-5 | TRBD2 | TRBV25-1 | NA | CASSEPPPASGSYQYF | TGTGCCAGCAGTGAACCCCCCCCGGCTAGCGGGAGTTACCAGTACTTC
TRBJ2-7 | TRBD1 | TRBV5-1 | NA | CASSLGDRDREEQYF | TGCGCCAGCAGCTTGGGGGACCGGGACAGGGAAGAGCAGTACTTC
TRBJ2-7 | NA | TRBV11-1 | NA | CASSFRGWYEQYF | TGTGCCAGCAGCTTCCGGGGTTGGTACGAGCAGTACTTC
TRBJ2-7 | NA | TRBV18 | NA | CASSPTPGNYEQYF | TGTGCCAGCTCACCAACTCCAGGGAACTACGAGCAGTACTTC
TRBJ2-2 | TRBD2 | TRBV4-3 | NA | CASSQESGSRTGELFF | TGCGCCAGCAGCCAAGAAAGCGGGAGCCGAACCGGGGAGCTGTTTTTT
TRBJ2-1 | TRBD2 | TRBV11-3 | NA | CASSLDGISGSKGQFF | TGTGCCAGCAGCTTAGATGGAATTAGCGGGAGCAAGGGGCAGTTCTTC
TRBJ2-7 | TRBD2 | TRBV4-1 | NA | CASSQDSLASYEQYF | TGCGCCAGCAGCCAAGATTCACTAGCGAGCTACGAGCAGTACTTC
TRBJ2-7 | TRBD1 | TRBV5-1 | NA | CASSFGTGVDEQYF | TGCGCCAGCAGCTTTGGGACAGGGGTCGACGAGCAGTACTTC
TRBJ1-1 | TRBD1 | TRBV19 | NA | CASSIGPTGRAEAFF | TGTGCCAGTAGTATAGGACCGACAGGGCGCGCTGAAGCTTTCTTT
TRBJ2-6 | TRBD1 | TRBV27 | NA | CASSRQGAGTGANVLTF | TGTGCCAGCAGTCGACAGGGGGCCGGTACTGGGGCCAACGTCCTGACTTTC
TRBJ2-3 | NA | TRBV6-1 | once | CASSDRGWGQYF | TGTGCCAGCAGTGACCGGGGATGGGGGCAGTATTTT
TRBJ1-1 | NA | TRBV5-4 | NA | CASSYGQSEAFF | TGTGCCAGCAGCTACGGACAGTCTGAAGCTTTCTTT
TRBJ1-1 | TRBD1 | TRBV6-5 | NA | CASRLTGTEAFF | TGTGCCAGCAGGCTGACAGGGACTGAAGCTTTCTTT
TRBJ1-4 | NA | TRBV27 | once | CASSPRVISTNEKLFF | TGTGCCAGCAGCCCCAGGGTCATTTCAACTAATGAAAAACTGTTTTTT
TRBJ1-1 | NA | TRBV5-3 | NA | CARSLRGYEAFF | TGTGCCAGAAGCCTAAGGGGTTATGAAGCTTTCTTT